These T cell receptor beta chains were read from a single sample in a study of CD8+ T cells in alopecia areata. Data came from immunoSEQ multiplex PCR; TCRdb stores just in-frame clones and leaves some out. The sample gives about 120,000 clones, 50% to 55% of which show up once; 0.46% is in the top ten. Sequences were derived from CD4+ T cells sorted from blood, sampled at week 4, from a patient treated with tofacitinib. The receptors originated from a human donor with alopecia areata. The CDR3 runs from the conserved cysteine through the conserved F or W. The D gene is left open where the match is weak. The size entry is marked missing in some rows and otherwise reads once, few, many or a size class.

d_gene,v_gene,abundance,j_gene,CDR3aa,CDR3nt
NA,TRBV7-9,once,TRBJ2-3,CASSLGGASVTDTQYF,TGTGCCAGCAGCCTAGGAGGGGCATCCGTCACAGATACGCAGTATTTT
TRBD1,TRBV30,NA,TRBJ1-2,CAWSEQGLPNYGYTF,TGTGCCTGGAGTGAACAGGGGCTACCTAACTATGGCTACACCTTC
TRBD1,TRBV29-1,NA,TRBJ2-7,CSVEGDSGIYEQYF,TGCAGCGTTGAAGGGGACAGCGGCATCTACGAGCAGTACTTC
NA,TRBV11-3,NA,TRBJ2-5,CASSFGSGGEETQYF,TGTGCCAGCAGCTTCGGGTCGGGCGGCGAAGAGACCCAGTACTTC
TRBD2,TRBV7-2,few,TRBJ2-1,CASSSTSGPSSSYNEQFF,TGTGCCAGCAGCTCGACTAGCGGCCCGTCGAGCTCCTACAATGAGCAGTTCTTC
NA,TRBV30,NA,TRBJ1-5,CAWTSDIGQPQHF,TGTGCCTGGACCTCCGATATCGGTCAGCCCCAGCATTTT
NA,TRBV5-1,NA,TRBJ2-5,CASSLEDQETQYF,TGCGCCAGCAGCTTGGAAGACCAAGAGACCCAGTACTTC
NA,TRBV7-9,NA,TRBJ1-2,CASSDRQGEGYGYTF,TGTGCCAGCAGCGACCGTCAGGGTGAGGGCTATGGCTACACCTTC
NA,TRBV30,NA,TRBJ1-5,CAWSPSDSSNQPQHF,TGTGCCTGGAGTCCCTCGGACAGTAGCAATCAGCCCCAGCATTTT
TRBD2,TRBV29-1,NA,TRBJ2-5,CSAEGEGETQYF,TGCAGCGCCGAAGGGGAGGGAGAGACCCAGTACTTC
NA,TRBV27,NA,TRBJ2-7,CASSLSGQAYEQYF,TGTGCCAGCAGTTTATCGGGACAAGCCTACGAGCAGTACTTC
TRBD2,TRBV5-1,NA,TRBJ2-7,CASSLTSGGPWEQYF,TGCGCCAGCAGCCTGACTAGCGGGGGGCCGTGGGAGCAGTACTTC
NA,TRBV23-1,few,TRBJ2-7,CASSPPGPTYEQYF,TGCGCCAGCAGTCCACCGGGACCGACCTACGAGCAGTACTTC
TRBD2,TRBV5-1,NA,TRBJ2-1,CASSLVLGLASNEQFF,TGCGCCAGCAGCTTGGTCCTGGGACTAGCGAGCAATGAGCAGTTCTTC
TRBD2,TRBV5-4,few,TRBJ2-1,CASSQGISGSPPEQFF,TGTGCCAGCAGCCAAGGGATTAGCGGGAGTCCCCCTGAGCAGTTCTTC
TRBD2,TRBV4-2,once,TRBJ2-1,CASSQASGMGSYNEQFF,TGTGCCAGCAGCCAAGCTAGCGGGATGGGCTCCTACAATGAGCAGTTCTTC
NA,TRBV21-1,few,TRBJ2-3,CASSPRLFRGGDTQYF,TGTGCCAGCAGCCCCCGTCTGTTCAGGGGGGGAGATACGCAGTATTTT
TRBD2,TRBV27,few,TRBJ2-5,CASRILAGGPETQYF,TGTGCCAGCAGAATACTAGCGGGGGGGCCCGAGACCCAGTACTTC
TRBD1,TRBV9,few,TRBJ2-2,CASSLRQGSVTGELFF,TGTGCCAGCAGCCTGCGACAGGGGAGTGTCACCGGGGAGCTGTTTTTT
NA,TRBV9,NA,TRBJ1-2,CASTRDGNPNYGYTF,TGTGCCAGTACTAGGGACGGCAACCCTAACTATGGCTACACCTTC
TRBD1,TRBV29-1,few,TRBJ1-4,CSAILQGAREKLFF,TGCAGCGCAATCCTACAGGGGGCTCGGGAAAAACTGTTTTTT
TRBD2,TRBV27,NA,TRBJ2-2,CASSLTSGNTGELFF,TGTGCCAGCAGTTTAACTAGCGGGAACACCGGGGAGCTGTTTTTT